The clone carrying this T cell receptor (beta chain) was counted once. Its antigen is not identified. These data originate in a study of identical twins. Overall study findings and caveats: Insertion counts were lower in abundant cord blood beta clonotypes, a trend that memory repertoires did not show.

TCRdb called the 5' RACE reads again in MiXCR, with one record for every CDR3 protein. The sample comprises 500,000 or so distinct CDR3 sequences, approximately 22% of which are singletons, and approximately 0.95% rests with the top ten. The CDR3 is 16 amino acids. The germline gives CDR1 PRHDT, CDR2 FYEKMQ (reference sequence). V was cut by 7 bases and J by 0 bases, with 18 bases left in between. The same sample was also studied in work on T cells expressing NK-cell markers. Per that paper: One observes that, in a handful of donors, these clonotypes were also the leading ones within the CD3+CD56-NKG2C+ fraction.

The rearrangement links TRBV13 to TRBJ1-1; D is unresolved. The sequenced sample consisted of CD4+ T cells sorted from blood. This TCR was recovered from a woman under 30 in good health. CDR3 region: CASTARLAAMNTEAFF. The DNA of the CDR3 is TGTGCCAGCACCGCTCGGTTGGCAGCAATGAACACTGAAGCTTTCTTT. The variable domain in full, completed from reference TRBV13 and TRBJ1-1, reads AAGVIQSPRHLIKEKRETATLKCYPIPRHDTVYWYQQGPGQDPQFLISFYEKMQSDKGSIPDRFSAQQFSDYHSELNMSSLELGDSALYFCASTARLAAMNTEAFFGQGTRLTVV.